A selection of T cell receptor beta chains follows, all from one sample in a study of beta chain features in type 1 diabetes. Method: immunoSEQ multiplex PCR; TCRdb's copy keeps in-frame clones and lacks some. The repertoire includes about 180,000 clones, 7.5% to 8.5% of them detected once, and roughly 0.5% sits in the top ten. Specimen: central memory CD4+ T cells from blood. The receptors shown here come from a man aged 18-30 years with type 1 diabetes. Each CDR3 is given without its conserved first and last residue. Fields, in order: clone size, CDR3 length, V gene, J gene, CDR3 protein. Some rows mark clone size as missing; the rest say once, few, many or name a class of expanded clone.

>NA|13|TRBV5-1|TRBJ2-1
ASSQMASYDNEQF
>NA|13|TRBV5-4|TRBJ1-4
ASSFGGAVGEKLF
>few|14|TRBV18|TRBJ2-1
ASSPSSRGAHSGQF
>many|14|TRBV7-9|TRBJ2-1
ASSLGLAGNYNEQF
>few|11|TRBV2|TRBJ1-2
ASSELTPYGYT
>NA|13|TRBV6-6|TRBJ2-7
ASSSTASGAYEQY
>few|12|TRBV18|TRBJ2-5
ASSPAGGVETQY
>NA|12|TRBV7-2|TRBJ1-2
ASSLVAGDYGYT
>NA|13|TRBV9|TRBJ1-3
ASSSRTHSGNTIY
>NA|12|TRBV14|TRBJ2-3
ASKTSGSGDTQY
>NA|13|TRBV28|TRBJ1-4
ASSTGFTRREKLF
>few|11|TRBV2|TRBJ1-1
ATRRQGNTEAF
>NA|9|TRBV30|TRBJ2-7
AWSVSGEQY
>NA|14|TRBV5-4|TRBJ2-3
ASSLGLAGDEHTQY
>NA|12|TRBV5-1|TRBJ2-7
ASSLGHDTYEQY
>NA|12|TRBV2|TRBJ2-3
ASSVSGRGDTQY
>few|11|TRBV9|TRBJ2-1
ASTRGGGNEQF
>few|12|TRBV30|TRBJ2-7
AWSRPPGVYEQY
>few|11|TRBV30|TRBJ1-2
AWSQDRGRGYT